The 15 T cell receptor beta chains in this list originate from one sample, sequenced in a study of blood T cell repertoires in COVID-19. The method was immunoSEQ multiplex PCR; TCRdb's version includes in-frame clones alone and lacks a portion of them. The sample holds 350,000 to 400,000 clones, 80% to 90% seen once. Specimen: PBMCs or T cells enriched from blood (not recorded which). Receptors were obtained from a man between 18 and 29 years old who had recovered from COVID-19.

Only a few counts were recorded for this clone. For the CDR3, the DNA is TGTGCCAGCAGCCCCAGGGGGTGGGAGACCCAGTACTTC. Protein: CASSPRGWETQYF. The chain employs TRBV6-5 and TRBJ2-5; 7 nucleotides match TRBD1. V lost 6 bases, J lost 5 bases, and 6 bases stayed unmatched. Germline-derived CDR1 and CDR2 are MNHEY and SVGAGI. There are 13 residues in the CDR3.

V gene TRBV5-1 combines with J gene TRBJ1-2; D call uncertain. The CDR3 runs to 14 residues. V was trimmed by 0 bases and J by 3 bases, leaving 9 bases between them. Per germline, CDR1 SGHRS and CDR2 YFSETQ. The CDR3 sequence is CASSLASGDYGYTF. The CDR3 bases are TGCGCCAGCAGCTTGGCCTCGGGTGACTATGGCTACACCTTC. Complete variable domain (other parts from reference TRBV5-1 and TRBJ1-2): KAGVTQTPRYLIKTRGQQVTLSCSPISGHRSVSWYQQTPGQGLQFLFEYFSETQRNKGNFPGRFSGRQFSNSRSEMNVSTLELGDSALYLCASSLASGDYGYTFGSGTRLTVV.

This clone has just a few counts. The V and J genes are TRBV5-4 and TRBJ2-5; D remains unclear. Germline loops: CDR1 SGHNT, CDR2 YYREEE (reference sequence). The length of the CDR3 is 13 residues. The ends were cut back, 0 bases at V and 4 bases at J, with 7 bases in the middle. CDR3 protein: CASSLAGGETQYF. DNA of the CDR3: TGTGCCAGCAGCTTGGCCGGCGGAGAGACCCAGTACTTC.

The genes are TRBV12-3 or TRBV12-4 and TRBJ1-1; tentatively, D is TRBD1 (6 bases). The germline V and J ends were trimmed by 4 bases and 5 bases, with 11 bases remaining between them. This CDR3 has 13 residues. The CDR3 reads CASSSQQGTEAFF. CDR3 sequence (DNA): TGTGCCAGCAGTTCCCAACAGGGAACTGAAGCTTTCTTT.

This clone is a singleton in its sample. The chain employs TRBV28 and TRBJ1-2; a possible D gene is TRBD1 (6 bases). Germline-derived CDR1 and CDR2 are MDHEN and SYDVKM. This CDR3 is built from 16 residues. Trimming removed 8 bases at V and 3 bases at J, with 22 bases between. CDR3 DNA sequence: TGTGCCAGCCAACGGCCAAAGACCGGGACACACTATGGCTACACCTTC. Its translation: CASQRPKTGTHYGYTF.

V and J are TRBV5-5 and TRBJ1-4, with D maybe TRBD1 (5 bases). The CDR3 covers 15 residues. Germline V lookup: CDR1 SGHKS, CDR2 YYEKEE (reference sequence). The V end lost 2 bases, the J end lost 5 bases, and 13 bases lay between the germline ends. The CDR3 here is CASSFQGRSNEKLFF. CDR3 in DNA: TGTGCCAGCAGCTTCCAGGGTCGATCAAATGAAAAACTGTTTTTT.

CDR3 DNA sequence: TGCGCCAGCGGGGCGCTAGCGGGAGATGAGAATGAGCAGTTCTTC. Amino acids: CASGALAGDENEQFF. The chain carries TRBV5-1 and TRBJ2-1; TRBD2 agrees at 10 bases. With V trimmed by 7 bases and J by 7 bases, 11 bases remained unmatched. Germline CDR1 is SGHRS and CDR2 is YFSETQ. The CDR3 runs to 15 residues.

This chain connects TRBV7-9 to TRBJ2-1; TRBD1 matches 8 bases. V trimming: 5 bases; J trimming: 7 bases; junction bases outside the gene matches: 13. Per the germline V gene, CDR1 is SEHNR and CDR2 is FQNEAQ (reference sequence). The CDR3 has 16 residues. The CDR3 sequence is CASSRHLGTGQNEQFF. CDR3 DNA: TGTGCCAGCAGCCGTCATCTCGGGACAGGCCAGAATGAGCAGTTCTTC.

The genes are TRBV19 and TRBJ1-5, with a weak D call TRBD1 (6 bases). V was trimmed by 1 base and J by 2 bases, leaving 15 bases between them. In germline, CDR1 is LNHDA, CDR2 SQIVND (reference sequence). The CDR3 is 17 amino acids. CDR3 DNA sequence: TGTGCCAGTAGTATAGGTTCAGGGGTCGCCGGCAATCAGCCCCAGCATTTT. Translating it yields CASSIGSGVAGNQPQHF.

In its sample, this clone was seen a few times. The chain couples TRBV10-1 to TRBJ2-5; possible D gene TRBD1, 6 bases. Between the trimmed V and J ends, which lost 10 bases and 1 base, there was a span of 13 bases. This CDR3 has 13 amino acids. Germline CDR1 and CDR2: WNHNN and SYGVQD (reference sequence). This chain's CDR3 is CATSGQLQETQYF. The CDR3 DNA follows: TGCGCCACGTCGGGACAACTCCAAGAGACCCAGTACTTC.

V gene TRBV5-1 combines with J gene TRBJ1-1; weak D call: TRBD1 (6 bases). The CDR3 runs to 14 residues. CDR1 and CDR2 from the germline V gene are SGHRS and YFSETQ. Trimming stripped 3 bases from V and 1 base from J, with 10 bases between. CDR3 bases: TGCGCCAGCAGCTCTACAGGGCAGAACACTGAAGCTTTCTTT. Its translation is CASSSTGQNTEAFF.

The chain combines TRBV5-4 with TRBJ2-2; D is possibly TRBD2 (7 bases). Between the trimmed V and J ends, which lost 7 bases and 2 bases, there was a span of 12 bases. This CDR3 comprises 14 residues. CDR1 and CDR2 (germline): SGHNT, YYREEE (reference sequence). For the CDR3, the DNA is TGTGCCAGCCGGGGGGCGTCCAACACCGGGGAGCTGTTTTTT. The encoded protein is CASRGASNTGELFF. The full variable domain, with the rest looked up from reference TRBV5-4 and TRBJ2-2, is ETGVTQSPTHLIKTRGQQVTLRCSSQSGHNTVSWYQQALGQGPQFIFQYYREEENGRGNFPPRFSGLQFPNYSSELNVNALELDDSALYLCASRGASNTGELFFGEGSRLTVL.

Here the CDR3 reads CASSDPGQVGRGLVGGYGYTF. CDR3 coding DNA: TGCGCCAGCAGCGATCCGGGACAGGTCGGCCGTGGGCTGGTCGGAGGCTATGGCTACACCTTC. The genes are TRBV5-1 and TRBJ1-2; TRBD1 aligns across 8 bases. The germline gives CDR1 SGHRS, CDR2 YFSETQ. The CDR3 consists of 21 residues. The trim removed 4 bases at V and 4 bases at J, leaving 27 bases unmatched.

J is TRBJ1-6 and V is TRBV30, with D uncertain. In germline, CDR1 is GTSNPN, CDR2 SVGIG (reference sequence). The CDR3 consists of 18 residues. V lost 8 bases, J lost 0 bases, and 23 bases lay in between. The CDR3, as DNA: TGTGCCCCTGGTGGGGAGCAGACTTGGAGCTCCTATAATTCACCCCTCCACTTT. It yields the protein CAPGGEQTWSSYNSPLHF.

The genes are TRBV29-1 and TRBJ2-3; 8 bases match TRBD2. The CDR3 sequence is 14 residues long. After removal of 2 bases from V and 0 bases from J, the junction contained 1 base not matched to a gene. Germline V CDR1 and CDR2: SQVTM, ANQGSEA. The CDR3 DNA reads TGCAGCGTTGAATCTAGCGGGAGCACAGATACGCAGTATTTT. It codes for CSVESSGSTDTQYF.